Each of the 31 T cell receptor beta chains below was sequenced from the same sample in a study of OX40 agonist ivuxolimab in advanced cancers. Assay used: immunoSEQ multiplex PCR; TCRdb lists only in-frame clones, some missing. The sample records roughly 56,000 clones, roughly 86% being singletons. This material consisted of CD4+ or CD8+ T cells sorted from blood, taken in a trial of the OX40 agonist ivuxolimab. The receptors shown here come from an adult with an advanced solid tumor such as melanoma, head and neck, liver or kidney cancer.

The V call is TRBV19, the J call TRBJ2-3; no definite D call. This CDR3 contains 14 residues. The germline CDR1 and CDR2 sequences are LNHDA and SQIVND (reference sequence). Trimming took off 5 bases at V and 2 bases at J, with 11 bases between the two ends. The CDR3 here is CASSPALSTDTQYF. Written as DNA, the CDR3 is TGTGCCAGTAGTCCAGCTTTATCCACAGATACGCAGTATTTT.

As to this clone: This same CDR3 is encoded by further DNA sequences in the sample. The rearrangement joins TRBV4-1 to TRBJ1-2; weak D call: TRBD1 (6 bases). This CDR3 region has 14 residues. V lost 4 bases, J lost 4 bases, and 13 bases lay in between. Germline CDR1 and CDR2: MGHRA and YSYEKL. The DNA for the CDR3 is TGCGCCAGCAGCCTTTCGGGGGCGGGCTATGGCTACACCTTC. It codes for CASSLSGAGYGYTF.

This chain joins TRBV7-8 and TRBJ2-7; 7 nucleotides agree with TRBD1. The germline gives CDR1 SGHVS, CDR2 FQNEAQ. This CDR3 is 15 amino acids long. V dropped 4 bases and J dropped 5; count of bases not matched to a gene: 11. CDR3 sequence: CASSWTGQVGDEQYF. The CDR3 bases are TGTGCCAGCAGCTGGACTGGACAGGTCGGGGACGAGCAGTACTTC.

This clone occurred a few times. The genes are TRBV19 and TRBJ1-5; no clear D gene. Looked up from germline, CDR1 is LNHDA and CDR2 is SQIVND (reference sequence). V was pared by 5 bases and J by 0 bases, with 14 bases between. This CDR3 spans 16 amino acids. CDR3 sequence reads: CASSPRGLFSNQPQHF. The CDR3 DNA follows: TGTGCCAGTAGTCCGCGTGGTCTTTTTAGCAATCAGCCCCAGCATTTT.

This clone was seen once. The chain has TRBV9 and TRBJ2-1; TRBD2 aligns across 10 bases. Germline V lookup: CDR1 SGDLS, CDR2 YYNGEE. Trimming took 4 bases from V and 9 from J; bases not matched to a gene: 10. The CDR3 totals 15 residues. The CDR3 DNA sequence: TGTGCCAGCAGCTCCCTAGCGGGGGAGGGAGGTGAGCAGTTCTTC. Translating gives CASSSLAGEGGEQFF.

The gene calls are TRBV7-2 and TRBJ2-3; no firm D call. Germline CDR1 is SGHTA and CDR2 is FQGNSA. The CDR3 totals 14 residues. Trimming took 4 bases from V and 2 from J, leaving 10 bases between them. In DNA form, the CDR3 reads TGTGCCAGCAGCTCCTGGGTATCCACAGATACGCAGTATTTT. It specifies CASSSWVSTDTQYF.

The chain has TRBV27 and TRBJ1-4; D is unclear. From germline, CDR1 is MNHEY and CDR2 SMNVEV (reference sequence). The germline V and J ends were trimmed by 2 bases and 8 bases, with 6 bases remaining between them. The CDR3 covers 12 residues. This CDR3 reads CASSLRGEKLFF. As DNA, the CDR3 is TGTGCCAGCAGTTTAAGAGGAGAAAAACTGTTTTTT.

The J gene is TRBJ2-5, the V gene TRBV2; D might be TRBD1 (5 bases). Deletions cut 6 bases from V and 5 bases from J, with 13 bases between. Germline values: CDR1 SNHLY, CDR2 FYNNEI. The CDR3 is made up of 13 amino acids. Here the CDR3 reads CASSGQMVETQYF. The CDR3 DNA is TGTGCCAGCAGCGGACAAATGGTGGAGACCCAGTACTTC.

Only one count was recorded for this clone. The rearrangement links TRBV4-2 to TRBJ1-2; no clear D gene. This CDR3 contains 15 residues. The germline V gene encodes CDR1 LGHNA and CDR2 YNFKEQ. V lost 1 base, J lost 1 base, and 10 bases lay in between. The CDR3: CASSQVQEVNYGYTF. For the CDR3, the DNA is TGTGCCAGCAGCCAAGTCCAGGAAGTTAACTATGGCTACACCTTC.

The chain has TRBV4-2 and TRBJ2-3; 13 nucleotides line up with TRBD2. Trimming took 4 bases from V and 3 from J; bases not matched to a gene: 22. Germline assignment: CDR1 LGHNA and CDR2 YNFKEQ. CDR3 length: 22 residues. In DNA form, the CDR3 reads TGTGCCAGCAGCCTAGAACTAGCGGGGGGGGCATCGGCTGGAATTCGAACAGATACGCAGTATTTT. The encoded protein is CASSLELAGGASAGIRTDTQYF.

The chain combines TRBV9 with TRBJ1-5; D is unclear. This CDR3 has 15 residues. V was clipped by 0 bases and J by 3 bases, with 10 bases between them. CDR1 is SGDLS and CDR2 is YYNGEE in the germline V gene. This CDR3 is CASSVAPDTNQPQHF. The CDR3 DNA is TGTGCCAGCAGCGTAGCCCCCGATACCAATCAGCCCCAGCATTTT. The full variable domain, its missing parts supplied by reference TRBV9 and TRBJ1-5, is DSGVTQTPKHLITATGQRVTLRCSPRSGDLSVYWYQQSLDQGLQFLIQYYNGEERAKGNILERFSAQQFPDLHSELNLSSLELGDSALYFCASSVAPDTNQPQHFGDGTRLSIL.

The chain links TRBV9 to TRBJ1-2, with a weak D call TRBD1 (6 bases). V was trimmed by 0 bases and J by 8 bases, leaving 17 bases between them. The CDR3 contains 15 residues. Germline V gene sequence: CDR1 SGDLS, CDR2 YYNGEE. The CDR3 spells CASSVVGLGAEGYTF. The DNA of the CDR3 is TGTGCCAGCAGCGTAGTAGGGTTGGGGGCAGAGGGCTACACCTTC.

The chain joins TRBV18 to TRBJ1-3; D possibly corresponds to TRBD1 (6 bases). Trimming stripped 6 bases from V and 0 bases from J, with 9 bases between. The CDR3 loop spans 14 amino acids. The germline V gene has CDR1 KGHSH and CDR2 LQKENI. The CDR3 here is CASSTGISGNTIYF. The CDR3 DNA reads TGTGCCAGCTCTACAGGGATCTCTGGAAACACCATATATTTT.

This clone was seen a handful of times. Distinct nucleotide sequences in the sample also encode this CDR3. The V gene is TRBV6-5, the J gene TRBJ1-1, with D maybe TRBD1 (5 bases). Germline V gives CDR1 MNHEY, CDR2 SVGAGI. The CDR3 totals 13 residues. Trimming left V 3 bases short and J 3 bases short, with 8 bases between. The CDR3 coding sequence is TGTGCCAGCAGTTATGACAGATACACTGAAGCTTTCTTT. The encoded protein is CASSYDRYTEAFF.

The CDR3 region has the DNA TGTGCCAGCAGCCAAGAGTCCCGGGATAGCAATGAGCAGTTCTTC. Translating it yields CASSQESRDSNEQFF. The chain joins TRBV4-2 to TRBJ2-1; D perhaps matches TRBD2 (5 bases). The CDR3 is made up of 15 amino acids. Deletions cut 0 bases from V and 6 bases from J, with 12 bases between. Germline V lookup: CDR1 LGHNA, CDR2 YNFKEQ.

This clone was seen just once. The chain combines TRBV5-4 with TRBJ1-5; D unresolved. The CDR3 has 15 residues. Germline assignment: CDR1 SGHNT and CDR2 YYREEE (reference sequence). Trimming took 3 bases from V and 1 from J, leaving 11 bases between them. CDR3 coding DNA: TGTGCCAGCAGCTCCCAAAGCCCGAGCAATCAGCCCCAGCATTTT. It encodes CASSSQSPSNQPQHF.

The table lists this clone with a count of one. This chain joins TRBV6-5 and TRBJ2-7; 9 nucleotides line up with TRBD1. The germline V gene has CDR1 MNHEY and CDR2 SVGAGI. The CDR3 extends over 14 amino acids. Unmatched junction bases numbered 0, after V lost 0 bases and J lost 3 bases. The CDR3 nucleotides are TGTGCCAGCAGTTACTCGGACAGGGGCTACGAGCAGTACTTC. Protein: CASSYSDRGYEQYF.

This chain uses TRBV4-3 with TRBJ1-2; no firm D call. The CDR3 contains 14 residues. Trimming removed 0 bases at V and 5 bases at J, with 10 bases between. Germline V gives CDR1 LGHNA, CDR2 YSLEER. CDR3 sequence reads: CASSQDSGGYGYTF. The DNA of the CDR3 is TGCGCCAGCAGCCAAGATAGTGGCGGTTATGGCTACACCTTC.

This clone was seen more than once but under ten times. The chain combines TRBV6-6 with TRBJ2-1; 9 nucleotides agree with TRBD1. CDR1 and CDR2 (germline): MNHNY, SVGAGI (reference sequence). V lost 6 bases to trimming and J lost 7 bases; unmatched junction nucleotides: 4. The CDR3 runs 13 residues. The CDR3 nucleotides are TGTGCCAGCAGCTTGGGACAGGGAAATGAGCAGTTCTTC. Translation: CASSLGQGNEQFF.

The chain couples TRBV28 to TRBJ2-2; D remains ambiguous. The CDR3 totals 15 residues. Per germline, CDR1 MDHEN and CDR2 SYDVKM. The ends were cut back, 6 bases at V and 4 bases at J, with 15 bases in the middle. The CDR3 DNA sequence: TGTGCCAGCAGCGTCGGGTTCCAACTCACCGGGGAGCTGTTTTTT. Protein sequence: CASSVGFQLTGELFF.

The chain has TRBV19 and TRBJ1-5; D gene uncertain. The germline V and J ends were trimmed by 3 bases and 4 bases, with 10 bases remaining between them. This CDR3 is built from 14 residues. CDR1 and CDR2 (germline): LNHDA, SQIVND (reference sequence). The DNA of the CDR3 is TGTGCCAGTAGTATTCGTGGACCTAATCAGCCCCAGCATTTT. Its translation is CASSIRGPNQPQHF.

The chain uses TRBV6-1 and TRBJ2-1; D uncertain. The CDR3 is made up of 14 amino acids. V was shortened by 7 bases and J by 5 bases, with 15 bases between the two germline ends. CDR1 MNHNS and CDR2 SASEGT come from the germline V gene. The DNA of the CDR3 is TGTGCCAGCACTAATAACGACCGGAACAATGAGCAGTTCTTC. It is translated as CASTNNDRNNEQFF.

The V call is TRBV10-3, the J call TRBJ2-2, with 7 bases matching TRBD1. The CDR3 sequence is 15 residues long. The trim removed 4 bases at V and 1 base at J, leaving 3 bases unmatched. Germline loops: CDR1 ENHRY, CDR2 SYGVKD. The CDR3 here is CAISGGQVNTGELFF. In DNA, the CDR3 is TGTGCCATCAGTGGCGGACAGGTGAACACCGGGGAGCTGTTTTTT.

The CDR3 DNA is TGCGCCAGCAGCTTGTCGGGCTCTGGAAACACCATATATTTT. Amino acid sequence: CASSLSGSGNTIYF. The gene calls are TRBV5-1 and TRBJ1-3, with D hard to call. CDR3 size: 14 residues. Germline assignment: CDR1 SGHRS and CDR2 YFSETQ. V gave up 1 base and J gave up 0 bases, with 5 bases separating them.

This rearrangement joins TRBV9 to TRBJ2-1, with 9 bases fitting TRBD2. With V trimmed by 1 base and J by 8 bases, 7 bases remained unmatched. Per the germline V gene, CDR1 is SGDLS and CDR2 is YYNGEE. CDR3 size: 15 residues. The CDR3 protein is CASSVLAGLTDEQFF. CDR3 DNA: TGTGCCAGCAGCGTACTAGCGGGGTTAACCGATGAGCAGTTCTTC.

This clone was seen just once. The chain links TRBV5-1 to TRBJ1-1; 7 bases are a match to TRBD1. V was pared by 0 bases and J by 4 bases, with 6 bases of the junction left unmatched. This CDR3 region has 15 residues. Germline V gene sequence: CDR1 SGHRS, CDR2 YFSETQ. The CDR3 spells CASSLATQGGTEAFF. The CDR3 DNA reads as TGCGCCAGCAGCTTGGCTACCCAGGGGGGCACTGAAGCTTTCTTT.

This clone came up once. This CDR3 is CASSLSRETQYF. DNA for the CDR3: TGTGCCAGCAGCTTATCCCGGGAGACCCAGTACTTC. The rearrangement joins TRBV13 to TRBJ2-5, with D uncertain. CDR1 is PRHDT, CDR2 FYEKMQ, per germline (reference sequence). The CDR3 has 12 amino acids. Trimming shortened V by 2 bases and J by 5 bases, and 6 bases separated the two germline ends.

This clone was found once. The chain has TRBV9 and TRBJ1-3, with a weak D call TRBD1 (5 bases). CDR1 is SGDLS and CDR2 is YYNGEE in the germline V gene. V was clipped by 4 bases and J by 0 bases, with 17 bases between them. The CDR3 contains 17 residues. The CDR3: CASSPHAGGTSGNTIYF. In nucleotides, the CDR3 is TGTGCCAGCAGCCCTCATGCTGGGGGGACCTCTGGAAACACCATATATTTT.

The chain has TRBV29-1 and TRBJ1-2, with D unclear. This CDR3 is 11 amino acids long. Trimming removed 5 bases at V and 10 bases at J, with 14 bases between. Germline lookup yields CDR1 SQVTM and CDR2 ANQGSEA. The CDR3 sequence: CSVSGNADYTF. The CDR3 DNA reads as TGCAGCGTTTCCGGGAATGCAGACTACACCTTC.

The chain recombines TRBV11-1 with TRBJ2-2; D may be TRBD2 (6 bases). The ends were cut back, 5 bases at V and 1 base at J, with 14 bases in the middle. This CDR3 is 16 amino acids long. Germline V gene lookup returns CDR1 SGHAT and CDR2 FQDESV (reference sequence). CDR3 loop: CASSMTSGGNTGELFF. CDR3 DNA sequence: TGTGCCAGCAGCATGACCTCCGGGGGGAACACCGGGGAGCTGTTTTTT.

The rearrangement joins TRBV27 to TRBJ1-2, with 7 bases aligning to TRBD1. V lost 11 bases to trimming and J lost 1 base; unmatched junction nucleotides: 13. Germline V gene lookup returns CDR1 MNHEY and CDR2 SMNVEV (reference sequence). The CDR3 consists of 15 residues. The CDR3 region is CACKRQGQVNYGYTF. The DNA for the CDR3 is TGTGCCTGCAAGCGACAGGGCCAAGTTAACTATGGCTACACCTTC.